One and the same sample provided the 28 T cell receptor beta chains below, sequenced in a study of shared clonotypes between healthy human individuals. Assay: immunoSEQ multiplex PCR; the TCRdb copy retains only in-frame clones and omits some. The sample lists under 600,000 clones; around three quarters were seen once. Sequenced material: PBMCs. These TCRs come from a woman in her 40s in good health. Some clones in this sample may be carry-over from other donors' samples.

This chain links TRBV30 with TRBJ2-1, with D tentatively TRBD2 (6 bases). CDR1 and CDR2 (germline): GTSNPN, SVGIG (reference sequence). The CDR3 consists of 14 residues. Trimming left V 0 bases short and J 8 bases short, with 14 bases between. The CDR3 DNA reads TGTGCCTGGAGTGTACTGGCCGGGAGAGATGAGCAGTTCTTC. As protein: CAWSVLAGRDEQFF.

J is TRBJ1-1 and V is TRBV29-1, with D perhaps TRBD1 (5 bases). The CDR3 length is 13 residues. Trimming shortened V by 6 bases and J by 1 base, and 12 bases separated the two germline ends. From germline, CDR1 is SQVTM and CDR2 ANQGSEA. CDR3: CSVSGGGNTEAFF. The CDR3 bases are TGCAGCGTCTCCGGGGGGGGGAACACTGAAGCTTTCTTT. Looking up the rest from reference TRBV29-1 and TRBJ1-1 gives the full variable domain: SAVISQKPSRDICQRGTSLTIQCQVDSQVTMMFWYRQQPGQSLTLIATANQGSEATYESGFVIDKFPISRPNLTFSTLTVSNMSPEDSSIYLCSVSGGGNTEAFFGQGTRLTVV.

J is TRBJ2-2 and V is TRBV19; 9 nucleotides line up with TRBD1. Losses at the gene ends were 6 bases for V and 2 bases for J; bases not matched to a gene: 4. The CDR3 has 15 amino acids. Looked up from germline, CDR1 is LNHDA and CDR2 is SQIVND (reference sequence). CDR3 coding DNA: TGTGCCAGTAGGAGACAGGGGGTCAACACCGGGGAGCTGTTTTTT. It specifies CASRRQGVNTGELFF.

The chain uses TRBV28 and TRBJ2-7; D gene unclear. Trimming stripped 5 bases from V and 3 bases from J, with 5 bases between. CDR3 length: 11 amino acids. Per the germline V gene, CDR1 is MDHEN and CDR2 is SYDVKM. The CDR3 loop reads CASSAFYEQYF. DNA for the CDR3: TGTGCCAGCAGTGCCTTCTACGAGCAGTACTTC. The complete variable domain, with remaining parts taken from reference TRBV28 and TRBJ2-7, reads DVKVTQSSRYLVKRTGEKVFLECVQDMDHENMFWYRQDPGLGLRLIYFSYDVKMKEKGDIPEGYSVSREKKERFSLILESASTNQTSMYLCASSAFYEQYFGPGTRLTVT.

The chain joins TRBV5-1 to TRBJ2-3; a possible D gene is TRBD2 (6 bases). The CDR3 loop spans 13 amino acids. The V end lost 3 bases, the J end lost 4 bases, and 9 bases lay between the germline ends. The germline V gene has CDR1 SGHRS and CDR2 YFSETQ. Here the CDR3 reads CASSSPGADTQYF. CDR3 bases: TGCGCCAGCAGCTCGCCGGGAGCAGATACGCAGTATTTT.

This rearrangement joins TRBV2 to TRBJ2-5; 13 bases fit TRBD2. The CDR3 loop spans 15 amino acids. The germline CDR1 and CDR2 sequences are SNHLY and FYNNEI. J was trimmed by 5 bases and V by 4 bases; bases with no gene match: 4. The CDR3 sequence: CASSGTSGSDETQYF. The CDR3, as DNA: TGTGCCAGCAGTGGGACTAGCGGGAGTGACGAGACCCAGTACTTC.

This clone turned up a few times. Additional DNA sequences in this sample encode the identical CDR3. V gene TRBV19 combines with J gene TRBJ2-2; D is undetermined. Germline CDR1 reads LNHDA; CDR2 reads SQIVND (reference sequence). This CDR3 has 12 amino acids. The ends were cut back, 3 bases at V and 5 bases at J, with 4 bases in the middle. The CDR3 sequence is CASSILTGELFF. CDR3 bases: TGTGCCAGTAGTATTTTGACCGGGGAGCTGTTTTTT.

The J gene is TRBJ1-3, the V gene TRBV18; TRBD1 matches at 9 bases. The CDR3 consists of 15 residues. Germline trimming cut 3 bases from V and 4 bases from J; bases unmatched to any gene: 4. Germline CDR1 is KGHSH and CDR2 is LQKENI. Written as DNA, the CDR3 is TGTGCCAGCTCACCCCCGGGACAGGGAGGAAACACCATATATTTT. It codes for CASSPPGQGGNTIYF. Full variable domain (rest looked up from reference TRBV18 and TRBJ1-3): NAGVMQNPRHLVRRRGQEARLRCSPMKGHSHVYWYRQLPEEGLKFMVYLQKENIIDESGMPKERFSAEFPKEGPSILRIQQVVRGDSAAYFCASSPPGQGGNTIYFGEGSWLTVV.

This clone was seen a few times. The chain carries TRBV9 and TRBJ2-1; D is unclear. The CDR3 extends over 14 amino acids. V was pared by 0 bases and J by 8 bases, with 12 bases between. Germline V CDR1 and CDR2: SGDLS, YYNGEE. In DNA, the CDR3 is TGTGCCAGCAGCGTAGAATGGGCAACCGATGAGCAGTTCTTC. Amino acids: CASSVEWATDEQFF.

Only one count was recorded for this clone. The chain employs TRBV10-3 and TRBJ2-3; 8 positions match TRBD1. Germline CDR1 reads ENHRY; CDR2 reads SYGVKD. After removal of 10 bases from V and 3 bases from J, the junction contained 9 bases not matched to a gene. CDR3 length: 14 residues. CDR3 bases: TGTGCCACCCGGACAGGGCAGACGACAGATACGCAGTATTTT. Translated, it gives CATRTGQTTDTQYF.

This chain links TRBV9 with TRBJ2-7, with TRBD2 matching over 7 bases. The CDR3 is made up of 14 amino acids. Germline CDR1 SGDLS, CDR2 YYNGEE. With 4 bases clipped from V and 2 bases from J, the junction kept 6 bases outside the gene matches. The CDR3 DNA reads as TGTGCCAGCAGCCCCGGACTAGGACCCTACGAGCAGTACTTC. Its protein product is CASSPGLGPYEQYF.

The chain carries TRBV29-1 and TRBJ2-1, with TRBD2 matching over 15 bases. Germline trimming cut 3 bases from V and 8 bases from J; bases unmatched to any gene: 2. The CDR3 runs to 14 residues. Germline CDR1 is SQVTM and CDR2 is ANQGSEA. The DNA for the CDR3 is TGCAGCGTTGAGGGGACTAGCGGGAGGTATGAGCAGTTCTTC. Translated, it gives CSVEGTSGRYEQFF.

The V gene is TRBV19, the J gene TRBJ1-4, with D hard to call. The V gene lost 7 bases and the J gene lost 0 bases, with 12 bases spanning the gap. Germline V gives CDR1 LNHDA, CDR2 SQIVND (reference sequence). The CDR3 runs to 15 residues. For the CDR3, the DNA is TGTGCCAGTAACGATAACACTGCAACTAATGAAAAACTGTTTTTT. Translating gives CASNDNTATNEKLFF.

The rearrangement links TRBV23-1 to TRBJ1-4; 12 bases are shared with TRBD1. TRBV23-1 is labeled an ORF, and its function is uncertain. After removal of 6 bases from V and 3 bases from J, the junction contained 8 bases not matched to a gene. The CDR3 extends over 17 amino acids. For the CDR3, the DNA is TGCGCCAGCAGACCAACGGGACAGGGGGCGGCTAATGAAAAACTGTTTTTT. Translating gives CASRPTGQGAANEKLFF.

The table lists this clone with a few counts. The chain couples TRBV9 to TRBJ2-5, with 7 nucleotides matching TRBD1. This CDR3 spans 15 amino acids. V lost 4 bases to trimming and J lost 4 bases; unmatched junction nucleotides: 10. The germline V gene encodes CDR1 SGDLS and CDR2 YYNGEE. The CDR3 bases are TGTGCCAGCAGCCTAGCCGACAGGGAGCTAGAGACCCAGTACTTC. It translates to CASSLADRELETQYF.

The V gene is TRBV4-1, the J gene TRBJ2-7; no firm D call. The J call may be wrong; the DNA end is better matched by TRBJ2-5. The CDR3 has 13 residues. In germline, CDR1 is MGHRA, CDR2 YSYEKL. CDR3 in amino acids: CASSQRIEETQYF. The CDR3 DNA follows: TGCGCCAGCAGCCAAAGAATAGAAGAGACCCAGTACTTC.

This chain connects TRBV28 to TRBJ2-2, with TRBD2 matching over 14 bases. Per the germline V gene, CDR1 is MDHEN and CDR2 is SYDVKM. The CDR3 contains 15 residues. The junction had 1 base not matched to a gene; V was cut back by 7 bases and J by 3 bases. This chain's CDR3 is CASTGLAGDTGELFF. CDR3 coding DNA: TGTGCCAGCACGGGACTAGCGGGAGACACCGGGGAGCTGTTTTTT. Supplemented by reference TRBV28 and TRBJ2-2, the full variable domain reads DVKVTQSSRYLVKRTGEKVFLECVQDMDHENMFWYRQDPGLGLRLIYFSYDVKMKEKGDIPEGYSVSREKKERFSLILESASTNQTSMYLCASTGLAGDTGELFFGEGSRLTVL.

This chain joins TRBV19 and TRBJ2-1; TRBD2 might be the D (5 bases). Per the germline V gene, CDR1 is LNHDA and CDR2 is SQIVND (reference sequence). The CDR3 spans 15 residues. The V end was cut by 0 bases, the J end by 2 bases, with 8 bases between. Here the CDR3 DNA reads TGTGCCAGTAGTATAGAGACTATGCCCTACAATGAGCAGTTCTTC. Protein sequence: CASSIETMPYNEQFF.

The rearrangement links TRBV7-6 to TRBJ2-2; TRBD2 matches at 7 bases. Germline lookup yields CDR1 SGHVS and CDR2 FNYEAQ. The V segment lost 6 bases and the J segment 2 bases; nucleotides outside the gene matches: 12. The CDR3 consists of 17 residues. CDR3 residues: CASSHGGSRFNTGELFF. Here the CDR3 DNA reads TGTGCCAGCAGTCACGGGGGGAGCAGATTTAACACCGGGGAGCTGTTTTTT.

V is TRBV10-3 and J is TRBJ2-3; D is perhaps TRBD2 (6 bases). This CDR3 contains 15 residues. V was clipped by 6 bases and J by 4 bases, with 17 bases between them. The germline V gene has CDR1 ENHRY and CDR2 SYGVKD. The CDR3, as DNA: TGTGCCATCAGCCCCAGTGCCGGGAGCGCAGATACGCAGTATTTT. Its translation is CAISPSAGSADTQYF.

Written as DNA, the CDR3 is TGCGCCAGCAGCTTGGTCGGAAACACCATATATTTT. The encoded protein is CASSLVGNTIYF. The chain carries TRBV5-1 and TRBJ1-3; D is uncertain. Between the trimmed V and J ends, which lost 0 bases and 4 bases, there was a span of 2 bases. The germline gives CDR1 SGHRS, CDR2 YFSETQ. There are 12 residues in the CDR3.

The CDR3 is CASSPVGSSNTGELFF. In nucleotides, the CDR3 is TGTGCCAGCTCACCTGTAGGGTCCTCGAACACCGGGGAGCTGTTTTTT. The rearrangement uses TRBV18 and TRBJ2-2; D is ambiguous. The CDR3 consists of 16 residues. CDR1 is KGHSH and CDR2 is LQKENI in the germline V gene. Trimming took off 3 bases at V and 0 bases at J, with 11 bases between the two ends. Variable domain in full (rest from reference TRBV18 and TRBJ2-2): NAGVMQNPRHLVRRRGQEARLRCSPMKGHSHVYWYRQLPEEGLKFMVYLQKENIIDESGMPKERFSAEFPKEGPSILRIQQVVRGDSAAYFCASSPVGSSNTGELFFGEGSRLTVL.

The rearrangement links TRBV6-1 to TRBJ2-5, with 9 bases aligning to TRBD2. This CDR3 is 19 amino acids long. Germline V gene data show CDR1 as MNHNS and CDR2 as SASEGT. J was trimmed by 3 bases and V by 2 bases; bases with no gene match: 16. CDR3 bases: TGTGCCAGCAGTGAATCGTACGGGCAGGCGGGGGGGAGCAAAGAGACCCAGTACTTC. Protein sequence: CASSESYGQAGGSKETQYF.

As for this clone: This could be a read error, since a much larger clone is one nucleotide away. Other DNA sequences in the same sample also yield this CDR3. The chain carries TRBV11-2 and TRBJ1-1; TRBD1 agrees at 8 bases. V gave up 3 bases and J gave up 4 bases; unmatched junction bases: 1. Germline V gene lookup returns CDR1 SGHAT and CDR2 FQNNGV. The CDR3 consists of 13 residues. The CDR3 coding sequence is TGTGCCAGCAGCTTGGACAGGGCCACTGAAGCTTTCTTT. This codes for CASSLDRATEAFF.

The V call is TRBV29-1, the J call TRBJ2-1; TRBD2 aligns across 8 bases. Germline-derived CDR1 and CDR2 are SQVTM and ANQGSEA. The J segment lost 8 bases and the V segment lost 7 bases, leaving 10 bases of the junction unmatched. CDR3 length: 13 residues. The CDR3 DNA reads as TGCAGCGCCCGGGGACTAGTTTTGGATGAGCAGTTCTTC. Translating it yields CSARGLVLDEQFF.

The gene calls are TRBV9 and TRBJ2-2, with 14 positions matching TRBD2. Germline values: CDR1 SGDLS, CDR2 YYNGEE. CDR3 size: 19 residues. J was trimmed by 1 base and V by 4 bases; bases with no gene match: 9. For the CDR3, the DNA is TGTGCCAGCAGCACTTGGGGGACTAGCGGGAGTTGGAACACCGGGGAGCTGTTTTTT. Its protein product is CASSTWGTSGSWNTGELFF. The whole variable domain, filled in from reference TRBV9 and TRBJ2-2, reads DSGVTQTPKHLITATGQRVTLRCSPRSGDLSVYWYQQSLDQGLQFLIQYYNGEERAKGNILERFSAQQFPDLHSELNLSSLELGDSALYFCASSTWGTSGSWNTGELFFGEGSRLTVL.

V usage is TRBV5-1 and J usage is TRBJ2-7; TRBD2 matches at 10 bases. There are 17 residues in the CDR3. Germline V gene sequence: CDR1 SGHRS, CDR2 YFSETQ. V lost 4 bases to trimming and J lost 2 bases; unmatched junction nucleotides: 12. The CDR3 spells CASSPGTSVGGAYEQYF. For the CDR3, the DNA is TGCGCCAGCAGCCCCGGGACTAGCGTCGGAGGGGCCTACGAGCAGTACTTC.

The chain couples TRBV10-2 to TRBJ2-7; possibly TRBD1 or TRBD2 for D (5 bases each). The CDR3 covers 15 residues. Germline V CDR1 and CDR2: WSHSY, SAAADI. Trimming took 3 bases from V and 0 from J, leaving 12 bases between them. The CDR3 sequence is CASSDQGDYSYEQYF. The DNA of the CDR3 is TGCGCCAGCAGTGATCAGGGAGACTACTCCTACGAGCAGTACTTC.